Sequencing of this T cell receptor beta chain was carried out in a study of cytomegalovirus exposure and HLA in healthy donors. Whole-study context: A subsequent analysis reported that the roughly 130 validation repertoires were produced on the same platform that had also been used for the roughly 700 first-cohort repertoires.

Profiled with immunoSEQ multiplex PCR; TCRdb holds only in-frame clones, not every one. Of 100,000 to 120,000 clones in the sample, around 90% are singletons; the top ten hold over 1.5%. V was clipped by 0 bases and J by 3 bases, with 15 bases between them. CDR1 SGHRS and CDR2 YFSETQ come from the germline V gene. There are 17 residues in the CDR3. Separation from the approximately 690-subject first cohort characterized the roughly 120-subject validation cohort, to which the donors belonged. Study-wide points: In the 95 to 150 validation repertoires, a later analysis found that first-cohort TCR clusters tended to co-occur.

With regard to this clone: The antigen is not known.

The sample taken for sequencing was PBMCs. The TCR was taken from a woman aged 18-30 years in good health and CMV-seronegative. The V and J genes are TRBV5-1 and TRBJ2-2, with D possibly being TRBD2 (5 bases). The CDR3 loop is CASSLVLAREYTGELFF. As DNA, the CDR3 is TGCGCCAGCAGCTTGGTACTGGCTAGGGAGTACACCGGGGAGCTGTTTTTT.